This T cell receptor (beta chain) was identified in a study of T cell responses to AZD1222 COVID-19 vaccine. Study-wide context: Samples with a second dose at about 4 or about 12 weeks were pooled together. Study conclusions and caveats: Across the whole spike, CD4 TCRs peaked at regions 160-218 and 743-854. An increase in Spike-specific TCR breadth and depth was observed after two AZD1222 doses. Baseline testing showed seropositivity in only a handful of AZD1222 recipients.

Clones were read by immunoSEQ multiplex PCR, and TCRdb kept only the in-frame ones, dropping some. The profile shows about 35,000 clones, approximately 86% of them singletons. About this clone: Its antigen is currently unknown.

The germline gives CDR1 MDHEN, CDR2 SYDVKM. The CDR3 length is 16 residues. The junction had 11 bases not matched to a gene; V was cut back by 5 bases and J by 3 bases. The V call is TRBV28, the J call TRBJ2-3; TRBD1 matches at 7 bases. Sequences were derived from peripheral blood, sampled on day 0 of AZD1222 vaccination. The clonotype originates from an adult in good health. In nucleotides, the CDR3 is TGTGCCAGCAGTCACTCACAGGGGAAGGGAACAGATACGCAGTATTTT. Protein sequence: CASSHSQGKGTDTQYF.